This T cell receptor beta chain was retrieved from a study of cytomegalovirus exposure and HLA in healthy donors. General study points: Later on, an analysis found that several of the most significant clusters appeared to be linked to common viral pathogens, which included parvovirus B19. The authors assumed roughly uniform sequencing depth across donors for presence/absence analyses.

The sample holds a few counts of this clone. Its antigen is as yet unknown. The study ran its PCR with 60 Vbeta and 13 Jbeta primers. Per the original methods: A later analysis tallied approximately 78 million unique TCR beta chains, around 12 million of them shared. Using immunoSEQ multiplex PCR, the repertoire was profiled, and TCRdb retains in-frame clones only, with some absent. V and J calls and clone size come straight from that table; D and trimming were deduced from the DNA. The table records about 200,000 clones, under 70% of them present only once. Sequencing used PBMCs. This TCR was recovered from a man aged 40-49 years in good health and CMV-seropositive.

This chain's CDR3 is CASALDPAGGSNEQFF. The CDR3 DNA sequence: TGTGCCAGCGCCCTAGACCCAGCGGGGGGGAGTAATGAGCAGTTCTTC. This sequence joins TRBV5-4 and TRBJ2-1; 10 bases match TRBD2. V lost 7 bases and J lost 7; bases outside the gene matches: 14. The CDR3 extends over 16 amino acids. Per germline, CDR1 SGHNT and CDR2 YYREEE (reference sequence). Filled out from reference TRBV5-4 and TRBJ2-1, the complete variable domain reads ETGVTQSPTHLIKTRGQQVTLRCSSQSGHNTVSWYQQALGQGPQFIFQYYREEENGRGNFPPRFSGLQFPNYSSELNVNALELDDSALYLCASALDPAGGSNEQFFGPGTRLTVL.